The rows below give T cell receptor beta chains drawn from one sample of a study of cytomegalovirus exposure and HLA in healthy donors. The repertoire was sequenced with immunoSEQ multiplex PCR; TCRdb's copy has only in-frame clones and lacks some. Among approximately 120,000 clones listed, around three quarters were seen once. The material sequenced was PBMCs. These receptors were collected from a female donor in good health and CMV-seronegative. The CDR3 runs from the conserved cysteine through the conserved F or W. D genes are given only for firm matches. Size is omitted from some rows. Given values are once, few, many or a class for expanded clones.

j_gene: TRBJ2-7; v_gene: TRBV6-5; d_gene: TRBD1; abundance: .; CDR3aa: CASSSGQGMGYEQYF; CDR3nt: TGTGCCAGCAGCTCGGGACAGGGTATGGGCTACGAGCAGTACTTC
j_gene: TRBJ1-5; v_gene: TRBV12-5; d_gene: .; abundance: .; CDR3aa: CASGSNRVSQPQHF; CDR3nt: TGTGCTAGTGGTTCGAACAGGGTTTCTCAGCCCCAGCATTTT
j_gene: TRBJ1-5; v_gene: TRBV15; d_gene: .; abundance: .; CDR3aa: CATSGNRENQPQHF; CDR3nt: TGTGCCACCAGCGGAAACAGGGAAAATCAGCCCCAGCATTTT
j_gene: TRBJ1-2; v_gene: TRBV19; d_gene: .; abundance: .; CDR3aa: CASSMYGGLYGYTF; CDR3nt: TGTGCCAGTAGTATGTATGGGGGACTCTATGGCTACACCTTC
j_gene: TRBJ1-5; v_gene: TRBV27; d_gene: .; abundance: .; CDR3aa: CASSRQSYSNQPQHF; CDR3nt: TGTGCCAGCAGTCGACAGAGTTATAGCAATCAGCCCCAGCATTTT
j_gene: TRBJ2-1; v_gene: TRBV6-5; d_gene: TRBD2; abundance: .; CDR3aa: CASVKGRAGYNEQFF; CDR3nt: TGTGCCAGCGTTAAAGGGAGGGCGGGCTACAATGAGCAGTTCTTC
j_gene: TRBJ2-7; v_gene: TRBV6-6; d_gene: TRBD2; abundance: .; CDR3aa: CASSYSTSVGSYEQYF; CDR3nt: TGTGCCAGCAGTTACTCGACTAGCGTTGGCTCCTACGAGCAGTACTTC
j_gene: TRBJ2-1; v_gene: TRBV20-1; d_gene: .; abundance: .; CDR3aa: CSAYYNEQFF; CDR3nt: TGCAGTGCTTATTACAATGAGCAGTTCTTC
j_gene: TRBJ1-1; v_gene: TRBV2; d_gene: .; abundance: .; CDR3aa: CASFEAQRMNTEAFF; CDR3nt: TGTGCCAGCTTCGAGGCTCAACGGATGAACACTGAAGCTTTCTTT
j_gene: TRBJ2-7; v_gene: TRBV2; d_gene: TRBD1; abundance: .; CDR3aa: CASSEPGQGLFEQYF; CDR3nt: TGTGCCAGCAGTGAACCGGGACAGGGGTTGTTCGAGCAGTACTTC
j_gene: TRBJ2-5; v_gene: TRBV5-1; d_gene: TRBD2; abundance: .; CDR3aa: CASSLVVAGGETQYF; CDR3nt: TGCGCCAGCAGCTTGGTAGTAGCGGGAGGAGAGACCCAGTACTTC
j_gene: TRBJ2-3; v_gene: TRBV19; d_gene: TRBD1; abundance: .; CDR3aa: CASSIDGQGETDTQYF; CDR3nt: TGTGCCAGTAGTATAGATGGCCAGGGGGAGACAGATACGCAGTATTTT
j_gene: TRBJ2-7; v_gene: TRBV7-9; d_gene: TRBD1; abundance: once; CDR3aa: CASSLGTALYEQYF; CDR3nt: TGTGCCAGCAGCTTGGGGACAGCCCTCTACGAGCAGTACTTC
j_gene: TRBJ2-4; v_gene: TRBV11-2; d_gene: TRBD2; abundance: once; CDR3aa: CASSFYLGSGYQNIQYF; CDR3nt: TGTGCCAGCAGTTTCTATCTGGGTAGCGGGTATCAAAACATTCAGTACTTC
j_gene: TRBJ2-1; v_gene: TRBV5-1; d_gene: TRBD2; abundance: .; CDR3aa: CASSLAGLAGNEQFF; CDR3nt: TGCGCCAGCAGCTTGGCCGGGCTAGCGGGGAATGAGCAGTTCTTC
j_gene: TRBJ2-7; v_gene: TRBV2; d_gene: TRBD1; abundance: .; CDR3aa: CASITPGQGAYEQYF; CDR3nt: TGTGCCAGCATTACCCCGGGACAGGGGGCCTACGAGCAGTACTTC
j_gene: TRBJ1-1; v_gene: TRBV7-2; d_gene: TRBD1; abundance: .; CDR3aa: CASSSTGGWLEEAFF; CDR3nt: TGTGCCAGCAGCTCAACAGGGGGCTGGTTAGAGGAAGCTTTCTTT
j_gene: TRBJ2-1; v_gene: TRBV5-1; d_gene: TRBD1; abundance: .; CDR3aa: CASSTGQEYNEQFF; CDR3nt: TGCGCCAGCAGCACAGGACAGGAATACAATGAGCAGTTCTTC
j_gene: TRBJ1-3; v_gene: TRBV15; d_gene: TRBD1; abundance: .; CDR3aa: CATSRDLGQFSGNTIYF; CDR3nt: TGTGCCACCAGCAGAGATCTGGGACAGTTTTCTGGAAACACCATATATTTT
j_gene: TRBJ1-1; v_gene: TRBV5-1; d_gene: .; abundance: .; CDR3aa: CASSLDTVGGGSEAFF; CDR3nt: TGCGCCAGCAGCTTGGATACAGTCGGCGGAGGCTCTGAAGCTTTCTTT
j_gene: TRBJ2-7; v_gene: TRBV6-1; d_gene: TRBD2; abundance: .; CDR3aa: CASSERTSGSYEQYF; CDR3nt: TGTGCCAGCAGTGAGAGGACTAGCGGGAGCTACGAGCAGTACTTC
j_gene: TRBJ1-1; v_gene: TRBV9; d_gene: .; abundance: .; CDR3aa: CASSVWGENTEAFF; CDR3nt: TGTGCCAGCAGCGTGTGGGGGGAGAACACTGAAGCTTTCTTT
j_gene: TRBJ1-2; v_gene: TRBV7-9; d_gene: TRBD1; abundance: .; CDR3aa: CASSDRDYYGYTF; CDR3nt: TGTGCCAGCAGCGACAGGGATTACTATGGCTACACCTTC
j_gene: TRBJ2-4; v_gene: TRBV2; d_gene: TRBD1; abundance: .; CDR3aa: CASSARQGQNIQYF; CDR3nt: TGTGCCAGCAGTGCTAGACAGGGCCAAAACATTCAGTACTTC
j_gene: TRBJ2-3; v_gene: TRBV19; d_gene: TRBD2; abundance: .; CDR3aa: CATNRMGGGTDTQYF; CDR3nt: TGTGCCACCAACAGAATGGGGGGGGGCACAGATACGCAGTATTTT
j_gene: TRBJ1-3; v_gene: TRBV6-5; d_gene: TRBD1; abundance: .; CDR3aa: CASSYSTGAGNTIYF; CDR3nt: TGTGCCAGCAGTTACTCGACAGGGGCTGGAAACACCATATATTTT
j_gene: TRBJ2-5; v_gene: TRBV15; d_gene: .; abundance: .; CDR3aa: CATSRGREGAETQYF; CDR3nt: TGTGCCACCAGCAGAGGCAGGGAAGGGGCAGAGACCCAGTACTTC
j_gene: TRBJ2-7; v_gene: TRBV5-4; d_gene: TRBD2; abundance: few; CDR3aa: CASSTGTSGGGEQYF; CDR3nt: TGTGCCAGCAGCACCGGGACTAGCGGAGGGGGCGAGCAGTACTTC
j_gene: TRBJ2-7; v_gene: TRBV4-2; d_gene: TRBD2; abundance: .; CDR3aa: CASSQEEGTISYEQYF; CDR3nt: TGTGCCAGCAGCCAGGAAGAGGGGACTATTAGCTACGAGCAGTACTTC
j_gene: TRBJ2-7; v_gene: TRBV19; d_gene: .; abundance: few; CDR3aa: CASSIDGTTGEGQYF; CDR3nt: TGTGCCAGTAGTATAGATGGGACAACAGGAGAGGGGCAGTACTTC
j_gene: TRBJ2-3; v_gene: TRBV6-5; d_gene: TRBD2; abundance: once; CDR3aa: CASSYSGGPTDTQYF; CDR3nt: TGTGCCAGCAGTTACAGCGGGGGGCCCACAGATACGCAGTATTTT